This section outlines one T cell receptor beta chain sequence together with its context. The V end lost 0 bases, the J end lost 7 bases, and 7 bases lay between the germline ends. Per germline, CDR1 LNHNV and CDR2 YYDKDF (reference sequence). The CDR3 is 13 residues long. This entry is derived from a study of blood T cell repertoires in COVID-19. The table came from immunoSEQ multiplex PCR; TCRdb's copy has only in-frame clones and leaves some out. The sample holds some 220,000 clones, more than 75% seen once. The gene calls are TRBV15 and TRBJ1-5, with unresolved D. This sequence was found in a woman aged 70-85 years with COVID-19, enrolled during active disease. Sequenced sample: peripheral blood. CDR3 sequence reads: CATSRDPRQPQHF. Written as DNA, the CDR3 is TGTGCCACCAGCAGAGATCCCAGGCAGCCCCAGCATTTT.